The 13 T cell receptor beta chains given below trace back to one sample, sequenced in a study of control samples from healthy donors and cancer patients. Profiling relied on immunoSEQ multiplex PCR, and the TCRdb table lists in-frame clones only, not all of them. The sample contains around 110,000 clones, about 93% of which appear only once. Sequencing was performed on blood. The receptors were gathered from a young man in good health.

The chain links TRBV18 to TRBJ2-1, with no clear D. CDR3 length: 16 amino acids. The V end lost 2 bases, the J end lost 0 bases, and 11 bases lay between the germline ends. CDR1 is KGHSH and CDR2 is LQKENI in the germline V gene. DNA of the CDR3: TGTGCCAGCTCACCATGGGGAATTTCCTCCTACAATGAGCAGTTCTTC. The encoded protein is CASSPWGISSYNEQFF.

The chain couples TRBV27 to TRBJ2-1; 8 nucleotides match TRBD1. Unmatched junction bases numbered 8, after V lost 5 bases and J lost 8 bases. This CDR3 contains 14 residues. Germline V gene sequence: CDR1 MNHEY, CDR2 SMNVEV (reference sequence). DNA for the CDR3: TGTGCCAGCAGTACGGCAGGGGGCTGGTATGAGCAGTTCTTC. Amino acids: CASSTAGGWYEQFF.

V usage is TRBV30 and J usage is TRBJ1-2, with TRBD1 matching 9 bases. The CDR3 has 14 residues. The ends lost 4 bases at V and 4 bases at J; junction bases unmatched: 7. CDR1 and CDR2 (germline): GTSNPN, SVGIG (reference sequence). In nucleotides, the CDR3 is TGTGCCTGGAAAATAGGGACAGGGATCTATGGCTACACCTTC. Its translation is CAWKIGTGIYGYTF.

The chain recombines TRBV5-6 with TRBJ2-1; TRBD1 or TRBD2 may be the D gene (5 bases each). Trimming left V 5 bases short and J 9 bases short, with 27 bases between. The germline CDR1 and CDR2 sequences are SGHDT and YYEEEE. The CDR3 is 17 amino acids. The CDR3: CASSLGRGRVDRVEQFF. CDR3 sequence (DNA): TGTGCCAGCAGTCTTGGGAGAGGCAGGGTTGATAGGGTTGAGCAGTTCTTC. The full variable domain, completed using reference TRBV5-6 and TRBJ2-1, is DAGVTQSPTHLIKTRGQQVTLRCSPKSGHDTVSWYQQALGQGPQFIFQYYEEEERQRGNFPDRFSGHQFPNYSSELNVNALLLGDSALYLCASSLGRGRVDRVEQFFGPGTRLTVL.

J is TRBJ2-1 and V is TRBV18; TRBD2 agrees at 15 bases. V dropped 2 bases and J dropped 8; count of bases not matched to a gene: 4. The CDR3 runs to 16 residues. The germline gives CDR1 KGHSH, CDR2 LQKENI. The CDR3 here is CASSPLGLAGGHEQFF. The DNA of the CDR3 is TGTGCCAGCTCACCATTAGGACTAGCGGGGGGGCATGAGCAGTTCTTC.

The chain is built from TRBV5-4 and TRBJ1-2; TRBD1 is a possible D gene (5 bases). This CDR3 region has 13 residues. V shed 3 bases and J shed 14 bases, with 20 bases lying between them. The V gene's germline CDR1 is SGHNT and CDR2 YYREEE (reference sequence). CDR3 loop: CASSSGTGRGGTF. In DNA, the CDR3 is TGTGCCAGCAGCTCAGGGACGGGTCGGGGCGGAACCTTC.

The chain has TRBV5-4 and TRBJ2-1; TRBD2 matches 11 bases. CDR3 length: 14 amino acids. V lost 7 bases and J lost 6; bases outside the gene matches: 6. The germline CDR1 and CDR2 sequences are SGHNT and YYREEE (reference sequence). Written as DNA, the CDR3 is TGTGCCAGCTTCCGTAGCGGGGGGGCCAATGAGCAGTTCTTC. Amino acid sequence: CASFRSGGANEQFF. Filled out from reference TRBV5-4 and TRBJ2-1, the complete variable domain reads ETGVTQSPTHLIKTRGQQVTLRCSSQSGHNTVSWYQQALGQGPQFIFQYYREEENGRGNFPPRFSGLQFPNYSSELNVNALELDDSALYLCASFRSGGANEQFFGPGTRLTVL.

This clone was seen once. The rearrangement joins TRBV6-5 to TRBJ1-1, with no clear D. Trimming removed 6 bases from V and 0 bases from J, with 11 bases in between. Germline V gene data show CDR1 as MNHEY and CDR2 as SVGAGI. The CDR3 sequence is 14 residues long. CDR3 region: CASRTRGLNTEAFF. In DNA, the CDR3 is TGTGCCAGCAGGACCCGGGGATTGAACACTGAAGCTTTCTTT.

Written as DNA, the CDR3 is TGTGCCAGCATAGAAGGGGGCGGCGAGCCCCAGCATTTT. This translates into CASIEGGGEPQHF. The J gene is TRBJ1-5, the V gene TRBV6-6, with 7 nucleotides matching TRBD1. CDR3 size: 13 residues. Germline V CDR1 and CDR2: MNHNY, SVGAGI (reference sequence). With V trimmed by 7 bases and J by 8 bases, 8 bases remained unmatched.

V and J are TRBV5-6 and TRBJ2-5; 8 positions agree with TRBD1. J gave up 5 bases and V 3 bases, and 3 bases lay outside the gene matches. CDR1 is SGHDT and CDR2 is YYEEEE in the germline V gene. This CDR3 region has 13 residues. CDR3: CASSWTGTETQYF. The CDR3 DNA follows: TGTGCCAGCAGCTGGACAGGGACTGAGACCCAGTACTTC.

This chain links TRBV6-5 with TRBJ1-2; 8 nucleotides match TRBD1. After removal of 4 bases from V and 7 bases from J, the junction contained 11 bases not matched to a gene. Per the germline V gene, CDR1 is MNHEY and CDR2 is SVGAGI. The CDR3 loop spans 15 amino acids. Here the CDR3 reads CASSCFGGTGSGYTF. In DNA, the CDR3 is TGTGCCAGCAGTTGTTTCGGGGGGACAGGCAGTGGCTACACCTTC.

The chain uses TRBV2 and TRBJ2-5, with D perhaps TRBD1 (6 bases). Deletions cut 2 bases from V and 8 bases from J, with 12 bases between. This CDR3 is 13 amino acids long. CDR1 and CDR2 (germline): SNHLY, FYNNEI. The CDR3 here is CASSESDRTTQYF. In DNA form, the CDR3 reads TGTGCCAGCAGTGAAAGTGACAGGACTACCCAGTACTTC.

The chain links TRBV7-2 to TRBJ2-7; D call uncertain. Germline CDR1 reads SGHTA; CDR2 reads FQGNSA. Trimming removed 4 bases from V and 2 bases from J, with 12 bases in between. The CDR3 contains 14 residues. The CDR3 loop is CASSSDLTTYEQYV. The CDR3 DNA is TGTGCCAGCAGCTCCGACCTGACCACCTACGAGCAGTACGTC.